This T cell receptor beta chain was captured by sequencing in a study of beta chain features in type 1 diabetes. Markers CD45RO/CCR7/CD25/CD127/CD95/CD27 served to sort CD4+ naive, central memory, regulatory and stem cell-like memory cells. The authors reverse transcribed all of the isolated RNA, so sequencing captured expressed TCRB transcripts. Sequencing was performed with immunoSEQ multiplex PCR; in TCRdb, only in-frame clones are kept and a portion is missing. The data show about 930,000 clones, with roughly 15% seen just once and 0.023% held by the top ten. A few counts support this clone. The V gene lost 2 bases and the J gene lost 5 bases, with 7 bases spanning the gap. Germline V gene sequence: CDR1 SGHVS, CDR2 FNYEAQ. The CDR3 spans 13 residues.

This receptor was identified in a woman aged 18 to 35 in good health. Sequencing was carried out using naive CD4+ T cells from blood. The chain couples TRBV7-6 to TRBJ2-1; D remains unclear. The CDR3 nucleotides are TGTGCCAGCAGCTTATTTCGGGACAATGAGCAGTTCTTC. Amino acids: CASSLFRDNEQFF.